Listed here is a single T cell receptor beta chain. As yet, its antigen is unknown. Germline loops: CDR1 WNHNN, CDR2 SYGVQD (reference sequence). CDR3 size: 14 residues. V was pared by 8 bases and J by 5 bases, with 9 bases of the junction left unmatched. The data were taken from a study of T cell responses to AZD1222 COVID-19 vaccine. Whole-study results and caveats: Most donors were white British and more were female, and clonal diversity was possibly underestimated. Two AZD1222 doses significantly raised spike-specific TCR breadth and depth over controls. Vaccine-associated CD4 TCRs spanned spike, dominant at 160-218 and 743-854. Without day 14 samples, only post-peak T cell repertoires were studied.

Profiling relied on immunoSEQ multiplex PCR, and the TCRdb table lists in-frame clones only, not all of them. The data show 69,000 or so clones, 88% seen once. The TCR was taken from an adult who received the MenACWY meningococcal vaccine as a control. The chain employs TRBV10-1 and TRBJ2-5; 9 bases are shared with TRBD1. The material sequenced was peripheral blood, taken 28 days after the second dose of the MenACWY control vaccine. The CDR3 here is CASGCRDRAETQYF. CDR3 nucleotide sequence: TGCGCCAGCGGATGCCGGGACAGGGCTGAGACCCAGTACTTC.